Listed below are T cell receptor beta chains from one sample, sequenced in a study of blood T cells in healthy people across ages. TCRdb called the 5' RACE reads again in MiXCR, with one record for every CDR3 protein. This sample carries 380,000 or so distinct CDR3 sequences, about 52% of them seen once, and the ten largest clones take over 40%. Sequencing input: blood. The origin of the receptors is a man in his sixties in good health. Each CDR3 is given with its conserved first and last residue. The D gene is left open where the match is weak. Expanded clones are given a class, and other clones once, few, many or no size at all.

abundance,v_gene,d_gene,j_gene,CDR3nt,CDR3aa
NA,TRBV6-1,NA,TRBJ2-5,TGTGCCAGCAGTGGTTATATAGGGTTCGGGGGACAAGAGACCCAGTACTTC,CASSGYIGFGGQETQYF
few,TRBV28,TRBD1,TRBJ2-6,TGTGCCAGCAGTTCCCAAACCACAGGGGCTGGGGCCAACGTCCTGACTTTC,CASSSQTTGAGANVLTF
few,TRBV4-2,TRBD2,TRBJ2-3,TGTGCCAGCAGCCAAGATATTCCTAGCGGGAGGGACGATACGCAGTATTTT,CASSQDIPSGRDDTQYF
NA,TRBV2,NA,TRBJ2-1,TGTGCCAGGTCGGGCTCCTACAATGAGCAGTTCTTC,CARSGSYNEQFF
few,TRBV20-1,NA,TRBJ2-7,TGCAGTGCTAACCGAATTGGGGGTTTCGGTTACGAGCAGTACTTC,CSANRIGGFGYEQYF
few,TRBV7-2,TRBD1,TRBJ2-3,TGTGCCAGCAGCAGAACAGGGGCAGATACGCAGTATTTT,CASSRTGADTQYF
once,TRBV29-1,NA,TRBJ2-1,TGCAGCGTTGAAGAAGATGGGGCCGAGCAGTTCTTC,CSVEEDGAEQFF
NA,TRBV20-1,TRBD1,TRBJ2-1,TGCAGTGCTAGAGATTGGGACAGTTACAATGAGCAGTTCTTC,CSARDWDSYNEQFF
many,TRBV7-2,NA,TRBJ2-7,TGTGCCAGCAGCTTAGGAGGGTTGGGCGAGCAGTACTTC,CASSLGGLGEQYF
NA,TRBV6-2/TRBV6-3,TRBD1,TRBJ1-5,TGTGCCAGCAGCGTCATCCCCGGTGGGACAGCCTTCCTGGGGCAGCCCCAGCATTTT,CASSVIPGGTAFLGQPQHF
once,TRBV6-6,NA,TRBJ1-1,TGTGCCAGCAGTCCTATAGTCACTGAAGCTTTCTTT,CASSPIVTEAFF
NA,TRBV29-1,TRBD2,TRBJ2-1,TGCAGCGTTGAAGCCCCCCCTATAACTAGCGGGTCCTACAATGAGCAGTTCTTC,CSVEAPPITSGSYNEQFF
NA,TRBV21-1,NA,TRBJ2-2,TGTGCCAGCCTCGGGAGGGCCGACACCGGGGAGCTGTTTTTT,CASLGRADTGELFF
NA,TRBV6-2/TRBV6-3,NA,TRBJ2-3,TGTGCCAGCAGTTACGAGGTTATGCGGACAGTCCAGCGAACAAGAGATACGCAGTATTTT,CASSYEVMRTVQRTRDTQYF
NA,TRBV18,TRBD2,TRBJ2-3,TGTGTCAGCTCACCACGGGGGACTATGACAGATACGCAGTATTTT,CVSSPRGTMTDTQYF
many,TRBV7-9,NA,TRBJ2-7,TGTGCCAGCAGCTTCGCGGCACCTACCTACGAGCAGTACTTC,CASSFAAPTYEQYF
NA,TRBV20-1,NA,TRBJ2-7,TGCAGTGCTAGAGATCGGGGATCCGGTCCCTACGAGCAGTACTTC,CSARDRGSGPYEQYF
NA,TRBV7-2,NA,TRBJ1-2,TGTGCCAGCAGCCAAAGCGTCCGGGGCTACACCTTC,CASSQSVRGYTF
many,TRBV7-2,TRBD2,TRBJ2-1,TGTGCCAGCAGCTTAGGGCAAGCGGGATGGGGTGAGCAGTTCTTC,CASSLGQAGWGEQFF
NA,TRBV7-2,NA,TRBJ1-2,TGTGCCAGCAGCCAGCGCCGGACGGCAGATCCGCGCTATGGCTACACCTTC,CASSQRRTADPRYGYTF
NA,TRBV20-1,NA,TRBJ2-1,TGCAGTGCTAAACAGCGTGACAATGAGCAGTTCTTC,CSAKQRDNEQFF
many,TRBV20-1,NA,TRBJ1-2,TGCAGTGCTAGAGCGAACCCCCCGATCTATGGCTACACCTTC,CSARANPPIYGYTF
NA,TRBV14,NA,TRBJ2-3,TGTGCCAGCAGCCAAGACAGGGGTCACCGAACAGATACGCAGTATTTT,CASSQDRGHRTDTQYF
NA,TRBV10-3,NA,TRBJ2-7,TGTGCCATCAGTGACCCAGGGTTTTCCTACGAGCAGTACTTC,CAISDPGFSYEQYF
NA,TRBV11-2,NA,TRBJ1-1,TGTGCCAGCAGTCACCAACTCAGGGAAGGAAAAGCTTTCTTT,CASSHQLREGKAFF
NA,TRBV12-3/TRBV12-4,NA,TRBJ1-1,TGTGCCAGCAGCAGGAGGGAGGGATTCGGTGAAGCTTTCTTT,CASSRREGFGEAFF
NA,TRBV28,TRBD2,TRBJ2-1,TGTGCCAGCAACTTAGCGGGCAGCTCCTACAATGAGCAGTTCTTC,CASNLAGSSYNEQFF
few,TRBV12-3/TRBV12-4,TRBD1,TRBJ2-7,TGTGCCAGCAGTCCCGACAGGGTACGTGCGTACTTC,CASSPDRVRAYF
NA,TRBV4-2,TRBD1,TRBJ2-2,TGTGCCAGCAGCCAAGATGCAACAGGGGTCACCGGGGAGCTGTTTTTT,CASSQDATGVTGELFF
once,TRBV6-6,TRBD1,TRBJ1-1,TGTGCCAGCAGTTGGGACAGGGCTGGGACTGAAGCTTTCTTT,CASSWDRAGTEAFF
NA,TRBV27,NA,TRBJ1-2,TGTGCCCCCGGGCACAGGACATATGGCTACACCTTC,CAPGHRTYGYTF
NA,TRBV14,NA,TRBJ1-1,TGTGCCAGCAGCCAAGACCTAGGAGCTGAAGCTTTCTTT,CASSQDLGAEAFF
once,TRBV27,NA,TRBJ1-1,TGTGCCAGCAGTTTAACAGGGTCCACTGAAGCTTTCTTT,CASSLTGSTEAFF
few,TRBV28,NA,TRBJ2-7,TGTGCCAGCAGTTTCGGGACACCAACCTACGAGCAGTACTTC,CASSFGTPTYEQYF
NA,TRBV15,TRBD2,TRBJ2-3,TGTGCCACCCGACTAGCGAGGACGGATACGCAGTATTTT,CATRLARTDTQYF
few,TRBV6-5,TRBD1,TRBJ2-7,TGTGCCAGCAGCCAGACAGGGAACGAGCAGTACTTC,CASSQTGNEQYF
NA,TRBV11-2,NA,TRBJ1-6,TGTGCCAGCAGCTTAGGAGGGGCCGGGACACTTAATTCACCCCTCCACTTT,CASSLGGAGTLNSPLHF
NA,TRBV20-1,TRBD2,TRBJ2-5,TGCAGTGCTAGAAGCGGGGGGGCAGAGACCCAGTACTTC,CSARSGGAETQYF
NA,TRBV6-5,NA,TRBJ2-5,TGTGCCAGCAGTTACTCCGGACAGATAGAGACCCAGTACTTC,CASSYSGQIETQYF
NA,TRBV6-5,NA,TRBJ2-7,TGTGCCAGCAGTTACGCGGGGCCCCTCTCCTACGAGCAGTACTTC,CASSYAGPLSYEQYF
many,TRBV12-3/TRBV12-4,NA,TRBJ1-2,TGTGCCAGCAGTTTGTGGGTCTATGGCTACACCTTC,CASSLWVYGYTF
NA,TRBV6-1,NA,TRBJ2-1,TGTGCCAGCAGTGCCCTCGGGGGTAGTTCCTACAATGAGCAGTTCTTC,CASSALGGSSYNEQFF